The source of this TCR beta chain is a study of T cell responses to AZD1222 COVID-19 vaccine. Study-level findings and limits: Nearly half of spike-specific TCRs reportedly target unmutated variant regions. Most donors were white British, females outnumbered males, and clonal diversity was possibly underestimated. Sampling that yielded the repertoires occurred only after the peak T cell response. Spike-specific TCR breadth and depth rose after two AZD1222 doses.

Sequencing was performed with immunoSEQ multiplex PCR; in TCRdb, only in-frame clones are kept and a portion is missing. The sample has about 53,000 clones, approximately 84% seen once; the top ten hold 25% to 30%. About this clone itself: What it binds is unknown.

The CDR3 spans 15 residues. Unmatched junction bases numbered 7, after V lost 5 bases and J lost 4 bases. Germline V gene lookup returns CDR1 KGHSH and CDR2 LQKENI. This chain uses TRBV18 with TRBJ1-5; 8 bases are shared with TRBD1. This sample comprised peripheral blood, obtained on day 0 of AZD1222 vaccination. This TCR derives from an adult in good health. The CDR3: CASSRGQAVNQPQHF. In DNA form, the CDR3 reads TGTGCCAGCTCAAGGGGACAGGCAGTAAATCAGCCCCAGCATTTT.